This TCR beta chain was observed in a study of T cell responses to AZD1222 COVID-19 vaccine. Study-wide results and limits: The study found Spike-specific TCR breadth and depth rose after two AZD1222 doses. The study sampled repertoires only after the peak T cell response. A mostly white British donor set with more females was recruited, and clonal diversity was possibly underestimated.

Germline-derived CDR1 and CDR2 are LNHDA and SQIVND (reference sequence). Losses at the gene ends were 1 base for V and 2 bases for J; bases not matched to a gene: 11. The CDR3 sequence is 19 residues long. TCRdb's table, derived via immunoSEQ multiplex PCR, lists solely in-frame clones and lacks some. Of roughly 150,000 clones in the sample, more than 85% were seen once. Note on this clone: The antigen is not known.

Some second doses came at about 4 weeks and others at about 12 weeks; these were pooled. Here the sequenced sample was peripheral blood, taken 28 days after the second AZD1222 dose. The gene calls are TRBV19 and TRBJ2-6; 7 positions agree with TRBD1. The sequence was obtained from an adult who received the AZD1222 COVID-19 vaccine. CDR3 bases: TGTGCCAGTAGTATAGCGGAACAGGGGCTCCGTACTGGGGCCAACGTCCTGACTTTC. Amino acid sequence: CASSIAEQGLRTGANVLTF.